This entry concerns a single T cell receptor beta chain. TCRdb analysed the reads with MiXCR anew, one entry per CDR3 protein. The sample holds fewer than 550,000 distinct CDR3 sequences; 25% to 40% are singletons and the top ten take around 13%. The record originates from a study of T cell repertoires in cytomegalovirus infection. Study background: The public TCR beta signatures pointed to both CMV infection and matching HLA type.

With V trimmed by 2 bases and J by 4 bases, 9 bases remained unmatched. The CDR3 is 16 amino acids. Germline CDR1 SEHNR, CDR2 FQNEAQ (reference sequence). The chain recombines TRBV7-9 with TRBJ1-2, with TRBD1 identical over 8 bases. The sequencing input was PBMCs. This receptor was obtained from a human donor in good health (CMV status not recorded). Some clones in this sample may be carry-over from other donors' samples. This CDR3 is CASSLSRTGRSYGYTF. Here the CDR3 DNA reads TGTGCCAGCAGCTTATCGAGGACAGGGAGGAGCTATGGCTACACCTTC.